This TCR beta chain originates from a study of STAT5B mutations in CD4+ large granular lymphocyte leukemia. Study-wide context: Among healthy donors, a particular HLA allele went with more CDR3 'QG' motifs.

The data were produced by immunoSEQ multiplex PCR, yet TCRdb's version contains in-frame clones alone and is incomplete. The data show 30,000 to 40,000 clones, with approximately 85% seen just once and over 1% held by the top ten. The study's findings and limits: Patient CD4-sorted repertoires looked more clonal than healthy CD4+ repertoires, even without putative leukemic clones.

V dropped 2 bases and J dropped 3 bases, with 8 bases sitting between them. Germline CDR1 is GTSNPN and CDR2 is SVGIG (reference sequence). The CDR3 has 13 amino acids. For this clone: The target antigen is unknown.

Control samples were healthy donors' buffy coats. This rearrangement joins TRBV30 to TRBJ1-5; D gene unclear. Sequencing was done on a sample of CD4+ T cells from blood buffy coats. This sequence was found in a human donor in good health. CDR3 residues: CAWSSAPNQPQHF. In DNA form, the CDR3 reads TGTGCCTGGAGTTCGGCCCCCAATCAGCCCCAGCATTTT. Full variable domain (rest looked up from reference TRBV30 and TRBJ1-5): SQTIHQWPATLVQPVGSPLSLECTVEGTSNPNLYWYRQAAGRGLQLLFYSVGIGQISSEVPQNLSASRPQDRQFILSSKKLLLSDSGFYLCAWSSAPNQPQHFGDGTRLSIL.